This TCR beta chain emerged from a study of post-analysis software for immune sequencing data. After removal of 4 bases from V and 4 bases from J, the junction contained 7 bases not matched to a gene. Germline V CDR1 and CDR2: SGHTS, YDEGEE. The CDR3 is made up of 16 amino acids. In its sample, this clonotype was seen a few times. Unique molecular identifiers featured in each of the TCR beta cDNA libraries. TCRdb re-called the PCR reads with MiXCR, one entry per CDR3 protein. The sample shows about 160,000 distinct CDR3 sequences, 35% to 40% of them seen only once. The chain employs TRBV5-8 and TRBJ2-5, with 13 nucleotides matching TRBD2. The sample was blood, taken after autologous hematopoietic stem cell transplantation. The receptor was derived from a girl aged 5-17 years with multiple sclerosis. CDR3 residues: CASSQRLAGGGETQYF. Here the CDR3 DNA reads TGTGCCAGCAGCCAACGACTAGCGGGAGGAGGAGAGACCCAGTACTTC.